Sequencing of this T cell receptor (beta chain) was carried out in a study of blood T cell repertoires in COVID-19. About the research overall: Sources were T cells, B-cell-depleted T cells, or PBMCs; the material itself was cDNA or gDNA.

CDR3 size: 14 residues. This clone has only a few counts. Generated by immunoSEQ multiplex PCR, the TCRdb table keeps only in-frame clones and is missing some. The profile shows about 100,000 clones, approximately 89% of them singletons. The clonotype comes from a human donor in a cohort sampled during active COVID-19. The specimen was peripheral blood. The chain carries TRBV7-5 and TRBJ1-5. TRBV7-5 is an annotated pseudogene. The CDR3 DNA reads as TGTGCCAGAAGCTTCGAGGGAGGCAATCAGCCCCAGCATTTT. This gives the protein CARSFEGGNQPQHF.